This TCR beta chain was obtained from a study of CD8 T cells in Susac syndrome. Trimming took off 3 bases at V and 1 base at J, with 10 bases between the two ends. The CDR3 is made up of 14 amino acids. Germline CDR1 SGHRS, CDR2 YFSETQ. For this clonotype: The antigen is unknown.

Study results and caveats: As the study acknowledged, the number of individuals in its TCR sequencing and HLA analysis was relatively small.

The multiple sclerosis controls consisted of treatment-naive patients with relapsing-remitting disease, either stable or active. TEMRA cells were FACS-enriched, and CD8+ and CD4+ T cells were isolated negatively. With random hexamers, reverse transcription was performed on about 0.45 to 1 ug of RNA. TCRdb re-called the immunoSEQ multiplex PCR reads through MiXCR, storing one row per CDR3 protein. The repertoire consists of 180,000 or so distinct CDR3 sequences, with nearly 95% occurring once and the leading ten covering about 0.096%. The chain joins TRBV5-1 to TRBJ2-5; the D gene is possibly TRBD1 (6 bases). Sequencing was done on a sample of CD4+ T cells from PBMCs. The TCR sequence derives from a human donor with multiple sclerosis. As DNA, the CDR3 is TGCGCCAGCAGCTCCACAGGGATCCAAGAGACCCAGTACTTC. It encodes CASSSTGIQETQYF. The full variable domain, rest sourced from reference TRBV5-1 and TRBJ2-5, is KAGVTQTPRYLIKTRGQQVTLSCSPISGHRSVSWYQQTPGQGLQFLFEYFSETQRNKGNFPGRFSGRQFSNSRSEMNVSTLELGDSALYLCASSSTGIQETQYFGPGTRLLVL.